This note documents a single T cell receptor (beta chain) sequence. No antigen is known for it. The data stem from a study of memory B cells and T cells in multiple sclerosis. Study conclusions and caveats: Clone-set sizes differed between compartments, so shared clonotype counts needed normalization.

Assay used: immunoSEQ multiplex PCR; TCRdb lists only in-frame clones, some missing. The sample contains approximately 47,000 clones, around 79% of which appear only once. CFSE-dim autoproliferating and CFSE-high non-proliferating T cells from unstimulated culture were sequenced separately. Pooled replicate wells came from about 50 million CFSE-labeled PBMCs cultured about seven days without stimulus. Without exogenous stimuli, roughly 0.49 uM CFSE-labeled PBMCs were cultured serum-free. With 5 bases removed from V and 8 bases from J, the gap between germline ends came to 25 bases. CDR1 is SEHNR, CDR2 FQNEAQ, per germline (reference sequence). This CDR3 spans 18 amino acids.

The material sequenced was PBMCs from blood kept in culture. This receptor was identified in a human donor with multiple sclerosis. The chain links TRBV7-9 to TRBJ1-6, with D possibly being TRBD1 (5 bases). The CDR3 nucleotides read TGTGCCAGCAGCCCGCTGGGGGTGGTTGCAGGGATGGATTCACCCCTCCACTTT. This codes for CASSPLGVVAGMDSPLHF. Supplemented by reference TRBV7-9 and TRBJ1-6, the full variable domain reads DTGVSQNPRHKITKRGQNVTFRCDPISEHNRLYWYRQTLGQGPEFLTYFQNEAQLEKSRLLSDRFSAERPKGSFSTLEIQRTEQGDSAMYLCASSPLGVVAGMDSPLHFGNGTRLTVT.